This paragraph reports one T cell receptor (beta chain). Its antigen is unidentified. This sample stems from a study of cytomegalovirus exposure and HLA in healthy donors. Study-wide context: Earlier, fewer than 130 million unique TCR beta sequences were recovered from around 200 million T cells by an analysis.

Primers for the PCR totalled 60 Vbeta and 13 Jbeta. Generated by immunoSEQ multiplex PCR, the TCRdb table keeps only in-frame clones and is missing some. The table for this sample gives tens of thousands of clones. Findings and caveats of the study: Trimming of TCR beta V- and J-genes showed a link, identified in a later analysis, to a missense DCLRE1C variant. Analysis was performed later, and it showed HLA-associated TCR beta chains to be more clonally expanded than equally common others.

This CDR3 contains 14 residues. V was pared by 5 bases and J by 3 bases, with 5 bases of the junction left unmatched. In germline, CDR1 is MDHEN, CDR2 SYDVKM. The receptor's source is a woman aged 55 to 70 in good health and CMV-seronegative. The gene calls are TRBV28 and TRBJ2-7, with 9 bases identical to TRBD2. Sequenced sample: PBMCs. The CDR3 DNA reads TGTGCCAGCAGTCTAGCGGGATTTAGCTACGAGCAGTACTTC. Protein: CASSLAGFSYEQYF.